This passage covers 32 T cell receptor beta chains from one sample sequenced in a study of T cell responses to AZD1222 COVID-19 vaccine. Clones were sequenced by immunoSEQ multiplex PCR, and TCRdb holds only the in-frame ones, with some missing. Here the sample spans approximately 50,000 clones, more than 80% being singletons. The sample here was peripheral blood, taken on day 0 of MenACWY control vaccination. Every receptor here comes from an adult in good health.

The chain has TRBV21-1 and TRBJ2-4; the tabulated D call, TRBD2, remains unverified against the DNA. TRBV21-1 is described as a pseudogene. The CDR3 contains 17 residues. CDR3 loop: CASSGLAGVKAKNIQYF. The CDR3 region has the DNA TGTGCCAGCAGCGGCCTAGCGGGAGTGAAAGCCAAAAACATTCAGTACTTC.

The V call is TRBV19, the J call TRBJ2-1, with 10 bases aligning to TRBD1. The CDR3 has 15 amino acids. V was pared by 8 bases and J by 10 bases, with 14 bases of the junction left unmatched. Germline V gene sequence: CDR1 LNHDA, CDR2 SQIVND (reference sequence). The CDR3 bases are TGTGCCAGTTCCGGAGTAGGGACAGGGGCCCACGAGCAGTTCTTC. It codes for CASSGVGTGAHEQFF.

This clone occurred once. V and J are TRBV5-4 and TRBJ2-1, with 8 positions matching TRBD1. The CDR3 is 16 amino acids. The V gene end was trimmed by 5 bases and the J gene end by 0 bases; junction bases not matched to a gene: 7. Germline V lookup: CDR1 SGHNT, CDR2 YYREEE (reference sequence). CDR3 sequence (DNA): TGTGCCAGCAGAAGTGCAGGGGGCGTCTCCTACAATGAGCAGTTCTTC. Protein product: CASRSAGGVSYNEQFF.

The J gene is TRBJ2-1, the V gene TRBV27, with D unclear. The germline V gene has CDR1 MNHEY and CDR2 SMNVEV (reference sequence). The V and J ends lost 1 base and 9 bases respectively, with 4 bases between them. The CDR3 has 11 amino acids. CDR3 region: CASSLWGEQFF. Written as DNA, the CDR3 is TGTGCCAGCAGTTTATGGGGTGAGCAGTTCTTC.

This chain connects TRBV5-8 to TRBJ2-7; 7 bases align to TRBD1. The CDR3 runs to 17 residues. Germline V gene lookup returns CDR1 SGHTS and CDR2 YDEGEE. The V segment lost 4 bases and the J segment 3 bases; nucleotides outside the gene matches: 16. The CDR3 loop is CASSGTQVQGPYYEQYF. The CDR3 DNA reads TGTGCCAGCAGCGGAACCCAGGTACAGGGGCCATACTACGAGCAGTACTTC.

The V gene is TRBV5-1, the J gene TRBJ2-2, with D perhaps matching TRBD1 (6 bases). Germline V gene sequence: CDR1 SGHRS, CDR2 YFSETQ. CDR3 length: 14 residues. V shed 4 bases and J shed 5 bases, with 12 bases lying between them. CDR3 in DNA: TGCGCCAGCAGCCGCGGAACAGGGACCGGGGAGCTGTTTTTT. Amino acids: CASSRGTGTGELFF.

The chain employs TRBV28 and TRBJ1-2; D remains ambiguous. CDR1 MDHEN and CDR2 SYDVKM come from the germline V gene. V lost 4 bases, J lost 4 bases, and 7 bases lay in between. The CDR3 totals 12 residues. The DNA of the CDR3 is TGTGCCAGCAGTTCAGTCGTCTATGGCTACACCTTC. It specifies CASSSVVYGYTF.

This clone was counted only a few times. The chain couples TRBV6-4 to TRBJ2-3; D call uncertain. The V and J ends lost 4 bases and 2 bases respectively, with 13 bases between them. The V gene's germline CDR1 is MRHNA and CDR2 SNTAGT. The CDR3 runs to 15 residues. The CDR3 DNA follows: TGTGCCAGCAGTGGGACGGCAGAACCCACAGATACGCAGTATTTT. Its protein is CASSGTAEPTDTQYF.

The CDR3 region has the DNA TGTGCCAGCAGCCAAGGTCAGAGACAGGGGGTTCCCTCCGAGCAGTACTTC. This sequence encodes CASSQGQRQGVPSEQYF. The chain has TRBV3-1 (or the pseudogene TRBV3-2) and TRBJ2-7; 9 bases are shared with TRBD1. The V gene's germline CDR1 is LGHDT and CDR2 YNNKEL (reference sequence). The CDR3 is made up of 17 amino acids. Trimming took 1 base from V and 6 from J; bases not matched to a gene: 13.

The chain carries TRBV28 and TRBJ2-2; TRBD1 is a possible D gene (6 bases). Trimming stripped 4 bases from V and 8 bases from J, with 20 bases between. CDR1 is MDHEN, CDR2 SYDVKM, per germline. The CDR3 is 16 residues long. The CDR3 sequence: CASSSPGVPEEGELFF. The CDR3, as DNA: TGTGCCAGCAGTTCTCCAGGGGTCCCGGAGGAAGGGGAGCTGTTTTTT.

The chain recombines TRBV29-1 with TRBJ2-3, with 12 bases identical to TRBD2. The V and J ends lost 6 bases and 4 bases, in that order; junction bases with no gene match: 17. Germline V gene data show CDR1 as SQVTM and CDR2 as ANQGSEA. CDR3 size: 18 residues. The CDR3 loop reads CSVLGLTSGRGVADTQYF. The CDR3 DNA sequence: TGCAGCGTCCTGGGCCTGACTAGCGGGAGAGGCGTGGCAGATACGCAGTATTTT.

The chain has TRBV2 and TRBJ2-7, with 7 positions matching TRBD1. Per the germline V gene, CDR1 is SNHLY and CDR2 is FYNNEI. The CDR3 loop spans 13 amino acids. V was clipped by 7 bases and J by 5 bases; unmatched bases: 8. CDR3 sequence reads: CASTGEQGHEQYF. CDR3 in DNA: TGTGCCAGCACAGGGGAACAGGGGCACGAGCAGTACTTC.

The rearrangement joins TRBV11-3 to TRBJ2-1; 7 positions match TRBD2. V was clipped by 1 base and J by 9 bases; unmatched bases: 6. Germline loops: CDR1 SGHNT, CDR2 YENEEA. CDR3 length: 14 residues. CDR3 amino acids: CASSLAGGSGEQFF. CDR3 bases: TGTGCCAGCAGCTTAGCGGGAGGTAGTGGTGAGCAGTTCTTC.

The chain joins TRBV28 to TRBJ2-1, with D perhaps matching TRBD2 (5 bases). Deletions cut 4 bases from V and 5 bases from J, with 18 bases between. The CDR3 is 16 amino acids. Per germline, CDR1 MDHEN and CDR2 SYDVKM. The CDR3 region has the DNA TGTGCCAGCAGTTCGGACTGGCCACAGAAAAACAATGAGCAGTTCTTC. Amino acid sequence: CASSSDWPQKNNEQFF.

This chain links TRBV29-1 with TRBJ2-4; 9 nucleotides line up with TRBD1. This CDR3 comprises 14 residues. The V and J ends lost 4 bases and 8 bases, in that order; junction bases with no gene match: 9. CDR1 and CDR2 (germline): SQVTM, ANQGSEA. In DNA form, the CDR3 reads TGCAGCGTTGGATCCACGGACAGGGGATACATTCAGTACTTC. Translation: CSVGSTDRGYIQYF.

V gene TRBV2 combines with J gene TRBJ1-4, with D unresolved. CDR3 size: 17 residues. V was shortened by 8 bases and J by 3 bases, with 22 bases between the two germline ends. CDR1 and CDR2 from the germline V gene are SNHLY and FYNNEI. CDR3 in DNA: TGTGCCAGCCGCCGAGCTTTAAGGGAACTGGCTAATGAAAAACTGTTTTTT. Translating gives CASRRALRELANEKLFF.

CDR3 sequence reads: CAGNSFTDTQYF. The DNA for the CDR3 is TGTGCCGGGAACAGTTTCACAGATACGCAGTATTTT. The chain employs TRBV5-8 and TRBJ2-3; D gene ambiguous. CDR1 is SGHTS, CDR2 YDEGEE, per germline. This CDR3 spans 12 amino acids. Trimming left V 10 bases short and J 2 bases short, with 11 bases between.

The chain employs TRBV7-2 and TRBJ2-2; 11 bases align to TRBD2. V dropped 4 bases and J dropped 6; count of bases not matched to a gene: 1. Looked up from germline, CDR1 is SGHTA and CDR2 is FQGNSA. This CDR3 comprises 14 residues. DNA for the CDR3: TGTGCCAGCAGCTCACTAGCGGGAGCCGGGGAGCTGTTTTTT. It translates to CASSSLAGAGELFF.

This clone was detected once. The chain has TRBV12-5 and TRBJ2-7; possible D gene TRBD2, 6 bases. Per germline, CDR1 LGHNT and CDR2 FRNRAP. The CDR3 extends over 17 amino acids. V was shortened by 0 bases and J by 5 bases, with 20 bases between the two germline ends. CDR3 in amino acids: CASGLVHWRVRLHEQYF. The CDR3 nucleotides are TGTGCTAGTGGTTTGGTACATTGGAGGGTAAGGCTCCACGAGCAGTACTTC.

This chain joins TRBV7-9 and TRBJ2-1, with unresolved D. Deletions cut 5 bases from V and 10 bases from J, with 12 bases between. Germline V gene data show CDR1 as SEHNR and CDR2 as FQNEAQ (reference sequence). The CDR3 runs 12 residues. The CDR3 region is CASSSPLSEQFF. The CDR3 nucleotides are TGTGCCAGCAGCAGCCCCCTAAGCGAGCAGTTCTTC.

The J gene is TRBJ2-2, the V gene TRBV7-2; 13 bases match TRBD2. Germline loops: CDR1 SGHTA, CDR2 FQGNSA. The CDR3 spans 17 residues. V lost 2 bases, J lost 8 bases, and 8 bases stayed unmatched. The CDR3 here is CASSLMRTSGSQGELFF. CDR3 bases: TGTGCCAGCAGCTTAATGAGGACTAGCGGGAGTCAGGGGGAGCTGTTTTTT.

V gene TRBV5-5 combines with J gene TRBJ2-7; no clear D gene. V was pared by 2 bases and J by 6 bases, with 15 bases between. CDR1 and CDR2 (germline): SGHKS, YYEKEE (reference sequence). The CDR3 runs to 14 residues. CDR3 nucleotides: TGTGCCAGCAGCTTCCCCGGTAGGTTTGGCGAGCAGTACTTC. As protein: CASSFPGRFGEQYF. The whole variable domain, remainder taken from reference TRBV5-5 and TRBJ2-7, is DAGVTQSPTHLIKTRGQQVTLRCSPISGHKSVSWYQQVLGQGPQFIFQYYEKEERGRGNFPDRFSARQFPNYSSELNVNALLLGDSALYLCASSFPGRFGEQYFGPGTRLTVT.

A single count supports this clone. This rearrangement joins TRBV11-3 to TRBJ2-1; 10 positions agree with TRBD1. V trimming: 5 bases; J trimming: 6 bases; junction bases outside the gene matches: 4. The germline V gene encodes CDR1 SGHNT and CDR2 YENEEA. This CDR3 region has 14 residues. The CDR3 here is CASSEGQGTNEQFF. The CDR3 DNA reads TGTGCCAGCAGCGAGGGACAGGGGACCAATGAGCAGTTCTTC.

The DNA of the CDR3 is TGTGCCTGGACCTCAACAGGGAGGAGGGACAATGAGCAGTTCTTC. Encoded protein: CAWTSTGRRDNEQFF. This chain uses TRBV30 with TRBJ2-1; D is possibly TRBD1 or TRBD2 (6 bases each). V lost 4 bases to trimming and J lost 5 bases, with 18 bases between them. The length of the CDR3 is 15 residues. Germline CDR1 and CDR2: GTSNPN and SVGIG (reference sequence).

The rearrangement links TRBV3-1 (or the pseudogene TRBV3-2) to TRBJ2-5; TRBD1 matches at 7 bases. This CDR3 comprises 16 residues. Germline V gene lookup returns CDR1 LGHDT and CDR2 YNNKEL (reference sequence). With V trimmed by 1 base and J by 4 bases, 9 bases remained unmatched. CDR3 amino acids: CASSQAPGQLGETQYF. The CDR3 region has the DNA TGTGCCAGCAGCCAAGCCCCGGGACAGCTAGGAGAGACCCAGTACTTC.

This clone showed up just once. This CDR3 is CASSLSGGAKNIQYF. The CDR3 DNA reads TGTGCCAGCAGCCTCAGTGGGGGAGCCAAAAACATTCAGTACTTC. The chain combines TRBV7-9 with TRBJ2-4, with D perhaps TRBD1 or TRBD2 (5 bases each). The CDR3 runs 15 residues. V was pared by 5 bases and J by 0 bases, with 11 bases between. The germline gives CDR1 SEHNR, CDR2 FQNEAQ (reference sequence). The whole variable domain, filled in from reference TRBV7-9 and TRBJ2-4, reads DTGVSQNPRHKITKRGQNVTFRCDPISEHNRLYWYRQTLGQGPEFLTYFQNEAQLEKSRLLSDRFSAERPKGSFSTLEIQRTEQGDSAMYLCASSLSGGAKNIQYFGAGTRLSVL.

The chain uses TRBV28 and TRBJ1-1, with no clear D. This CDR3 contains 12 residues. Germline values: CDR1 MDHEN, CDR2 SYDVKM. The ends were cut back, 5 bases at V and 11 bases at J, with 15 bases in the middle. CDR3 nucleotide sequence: TGTGCCAGCAGTCCCGAAGACCGTCGGGCTTTCTTT. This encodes CASSPEDRRAFF.

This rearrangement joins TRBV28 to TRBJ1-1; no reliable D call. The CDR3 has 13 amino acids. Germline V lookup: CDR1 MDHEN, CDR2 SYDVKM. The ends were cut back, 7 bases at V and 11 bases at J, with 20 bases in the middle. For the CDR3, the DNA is TGTGCCAGCAAATATGAGCCCGTCATGCAGGCTTTCTTT. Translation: CASKYEPVMQAFF.

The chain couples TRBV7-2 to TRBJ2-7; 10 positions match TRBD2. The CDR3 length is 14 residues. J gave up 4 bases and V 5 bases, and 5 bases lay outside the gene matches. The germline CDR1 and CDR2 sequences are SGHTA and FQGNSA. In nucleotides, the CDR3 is TGTGCCAGCAGCATCGGTAGCGGGAGGTACGAGCAGTACTTC. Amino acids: CASSIGSGRYEQYF.

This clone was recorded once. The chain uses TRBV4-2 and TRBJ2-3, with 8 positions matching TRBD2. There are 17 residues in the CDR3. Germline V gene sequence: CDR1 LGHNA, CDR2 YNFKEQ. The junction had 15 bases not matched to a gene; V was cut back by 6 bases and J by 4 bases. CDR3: CASSLTDTAGVADTQYF. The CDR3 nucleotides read TGTGCCAGCAGTCTTACCGACACAGCGGGAGTGGCAGATACGCAGTATTTT.

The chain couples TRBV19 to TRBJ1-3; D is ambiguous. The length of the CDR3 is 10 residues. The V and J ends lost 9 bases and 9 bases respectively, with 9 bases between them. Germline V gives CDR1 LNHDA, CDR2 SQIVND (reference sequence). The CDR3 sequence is CARTSGTIYF. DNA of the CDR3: TGTGCCAGGACCTCGGGCACCATATATTTT. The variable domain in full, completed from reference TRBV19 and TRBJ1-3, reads DGGITQSPKYLFRKEGQNVTLSCEQNLNHDAMYWYRQDPGQGLRLIYYSQIVNDFQKGDIAEGYSVSREKKESFPLTVTSAQKNPTAFYLCARTSGTIYFGEGSWLTVV.

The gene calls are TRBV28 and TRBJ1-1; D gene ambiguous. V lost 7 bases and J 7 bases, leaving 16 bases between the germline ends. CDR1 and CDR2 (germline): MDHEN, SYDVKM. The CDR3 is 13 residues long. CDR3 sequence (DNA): TGTGCCAGCACCACATCTCCATCTCGTGAAGCTTTCTTT. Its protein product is CASTTSPSREAFF.